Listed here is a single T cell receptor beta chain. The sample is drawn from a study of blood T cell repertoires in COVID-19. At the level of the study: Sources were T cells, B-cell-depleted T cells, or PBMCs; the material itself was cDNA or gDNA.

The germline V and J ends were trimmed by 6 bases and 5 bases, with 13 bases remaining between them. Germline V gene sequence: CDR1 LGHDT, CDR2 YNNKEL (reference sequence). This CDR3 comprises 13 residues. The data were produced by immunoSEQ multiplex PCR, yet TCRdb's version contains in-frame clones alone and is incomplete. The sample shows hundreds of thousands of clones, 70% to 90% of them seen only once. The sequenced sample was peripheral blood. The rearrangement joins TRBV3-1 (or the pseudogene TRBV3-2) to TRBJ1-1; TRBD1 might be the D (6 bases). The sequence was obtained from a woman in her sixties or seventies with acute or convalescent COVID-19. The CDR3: CASREGGLTEAFF. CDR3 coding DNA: TGTGCCAGCAGGGAGGGGGGGTTGACTGAAGCTTTCTTT.